Each of the 11 T cell receptor beta chains below was sequenced from the same sample in a study of blood T cell repertoires in COVID-19. Using immunoSEQ multiplex PCR, the repertoire was profiled, and TCRdb retains in-frame clones only, with some absent. The table records roughly 120,000 clones, roughly 87% of them present only once. The sequenced sample was peripheral blood. These receptors all stem from a human donor in a cohort sampled during active COVID-19.

The V gene is TRBV5-6, the J gene TRBJ1-6; 8 nucleotides agree with TRBD1. After removal of 4 bases from V and 6 bases from J, the junction contained 12 bases not matched to a gene. The CDR3 covers 17 residues. Germline loops: CDR1 SGHDT, CDR2 YYEEEE. For the CDR3, the DNA is TGTGCCAGCAGCAAGCAGGTCGCGGGACAGGTTAATTCACCCCTCCACTTT. As protein: CASSKQVAGQVNSPLHF.

The chain recombines TRBV7-8 with TRBJ1-2; D unclear. Germline CDR1 is SGHVS and CDR2 is FQNEAQ. The CDR3 totals 16 residues. Trimming removed 7 bases from V and 5 bases from J, with 23 bases in between. This CDR3 is CASTIEEGPGGYGYTF. The CDR3 coding sequence is TGTGCCAGCACCATAGAGGAGGGCCCCGGCGGGTATGGCTACACCTTC.

The chain joins TRBV6-6 to TRBJ1-6, with D possibly TRBD1 on 6 matching bases. This CDR3 spans 16 amino acids. Germline CDR1 and CDR2: MNHNY and SVGAGI (reference sequence). V dropped 1 base and J dropped 9 bases, with 16 bases sitting between them. The DNA for the CDR3 is TGTGCCAGCAGTTACTTGACAGGTGTGATAGGTTCACCCCTCCACTTT. Translated, it gives CASSYLTGVIGSPLHF.

The rearrangement uses TRBV7-3 and TRBJ2-2, with 9 bases fitting TRBD1. The germline V gene encodes CDR1 SGHTA and CDR2 FQGTGA. With V trimmed by 8 bases and J by 6 bases, 10 bases remained unmatched. This CDR3 is built from 15 residues. As DNA, the CDR3 is TGTGCCAGCGGACAGGGGCAGGCGGGGTCCGGGGAGCTGTTTTTT. Its protein is CASGQGQAGSGELFF. The whole variable domain, remainder taken from reference TRBV7-3 and TRBJ2-2, is GAGVSQTPSNKVTEKGKYVELRCDPISGHTALYWYRQSLGQGPEFLIYFQGTGAADDSGLPNDRFFAVRPEGSVSTLKIQRTERGDSAVYLCASGQGQAGSGELFFGEGSRLTVL.

This clone turned up a few times. This sequence joins TRBV27 and TRBJ2-1; D gene unclear. V dropped 4 bases and J dropped 6 bases, with 10 bases sitting between them. The CDR3 length is 13 residues. The V gene's germline CDR1 is MNHEY and CDR2 SMNVEV (reference sequence). The CDR3 region is CASSSPTGNEQFF. The CDR3 nucleotides read TGTGCCAGCAGTTCGCCGACTGGCAATGAGCAGTTCTTC.

V gene TRBV7-3 combines with J gene TRBJ2-3, with D maybe TRBD2 (7 bases). V dropped 2 bases and J dropped 2 bases, with 14 bases sitting between them. Germline V CDR1 and CDR2: SGHTA, FQGTGA. The CDR3 consists of 16 residues. CDR3 DNA: TGTGCCAGCAGCTTAGGGGCGGGGGCGAACACAGATACGCAGTATTTT. Amino acid sequence: CASSLGAGANTDTQYF.

The gene calls are TRBV24-1 and TRBJ1-1; D gene unclear. CDR1 KGHDR and CDR2 SFDVKD come from the germline V gene. The CDR3 spans 14 residues. Deletions cut 5 bases from V and 0 bases from J, with 9 bases between. This chain's CDR3 is CATSAGVMNTEAFF. The CDR3 DNA reads TGTGCCACCAGTGCAGGCGTCATGAACACTGAAGCTTTCTTT.

The genes are TRBV18 and TRBJ2-5; no clear D gene. From germline, CDR1 is KGHSH and CDR2 LQKENI. Between the trimmed V and J ends, which lost 1 base and 5 bases, there was a span of 20 bases. This CDR3 has 17 residues. This CDR3 reads CASSPLAKSSFRETQYF. The CDR3, as DNA: TGTGCCAGCTCACCACTAGCTAAGAGTAGCTTCCGGGAGACCCAGTACTTC.

The chain uses TRBV5-6 and TRBJ1-6, with 10 positions matching TRBD1. The germline V gene has CDR1 SGHDT and CDR2 YYEEEE. This CDR3 has 19 residues. The V and J ends lost 0 bases and 0 bases, in that order; junction bases with no gene match: 6. CDR3 residues: CASSLVAGQGSSYNSPLHF. The CDR3 DNA is TGTGCCAGCAGCTTGGTTGCGGGACAGGGGAGCTCCTATAATTCACCCCTCCACTTT.

The chain links TRBV7-9 to TRBJ2-7; 8 bases are shared with TRBD1. Germline V gene sequence: CDR1 SEHNR, CDR2 FQNEAQ (reference sequence). CDR3 length: 19 residues. J gave up 2 bases and V 5 bases, and 20 bases lay outside the gene matches. CDR3 sequence (DNA): TGTGCCAGCAGCGGATCGAGGCGGGACAGGCCCGCAGTGGCCTACGAGCAGTACTTC. Translating gives CASSGSRRDRPAVAYEQYF. The entire variable domain, with the rest obtained from reference TRBV7-9 and TRBJ2-7, is as follows: DTGVSQNPRHKITKRGQNVTFRCDPISEHNRLYWYRQTLGQGPEFLTYFQNEAQLEKSRLLSDRFSAERPKGSFSTLEIQRTEQGDSAMYLCASSGSRRDRPAVAYEQYFGPGTRLTVT.

The V call is TRBV6-4, the J call TRBJ1-1; no clear D. The CDR3 is made up of 14 amino acids. V lost 6 bases and J 2 bases, leaving 13 bases between the germline ends. The germline gives CDR1 MRHNA, CDR2 SNTAGT. The CDR3 DNA is TGTGCCAGCAGGGGTACAGCTTTCAACACTGAAGCTTTCTTT. Its translation is CASRGTAFNTEAFF.